This record covers a single T cell receptor (beta chain). Produced via immunoSEQ multiplex PCR; TCRdb's table is partial and in-frame only. The sample carries some 20,000 clones, 85% to 95% recorded once. The sample comes from a study of regulatory and conventional T cells in RAG deficiency. Genomic DNA came from blood conventional CD4+ T cells gated CD25-low CD127-high. These sequences were also reported in another study, on regulatory T cells. That publication notes: The PCR used 52 TRBV and 13 TRBJ primers.

The specimen sequenced was CD4+ T cells sorted from blood. The sequence was obtained from a human donor in good health.

CDR3 nucleotides: TGTGCCAGCTCACCAGGACAAGACACTGAAGCTTTCTTT. Translation: CASSPGQDTEAFF. The chain uses TRBV18 and TRBJ1-1; the D gene is possibly TRBD1 (5 bases). CDR3 length: 13 amino acids. With 2 bases removed from V and 3 bases from J, the gap between germline ends came to 7 bases. In germline, CDR1 is KGHSH, CDR2 LQKENI.